The 12 T cell receptor beta chains presented below share a single source sample, sequenced in a study of blood T cell repertoires in COVID-19. Measured with immunoSEQ multiplex PCR; TCRdb has only the in-frame clones, and not every one. Here the sample spans 150,000 to 200,000 clones, about 90% being singletons. The sample comprised peripheral blood. The source of these receptors is a woman aged 70 to 79 with acute or convalescent COVID-19.

J is TRBJ1-1 and V is TRBV30; D is unclear. Germline lookup yields CDR1 GTSNPN and CDR2 SVGIG (reference sequence). There are 13 residues in the CDR3. V was clipped by 2 bases and J by 1 base, with 8 bases between them. CDR3 DNA sequence: TGTGCCTGGAGTATGGGAGGGAACACTGAAGCTTTCTTT. Protein product: CAWSMGGNTEAFF.

This clone was detected only once. V usage is TRBV6-1 and J usage is TRBJ1-2; no reliable D call. There are 13 residues in the CDR3. Germline lookup yields CDR1 MNHNS and CDR2 SASEGT. Trimming cost V 1 base and J 7 bases, with 10 bases left between them. DNA for the CDR3: TGTGCCAGCAGTGAAGTGAGGAGAGGTGGCTACACCTTC. Translation: CASSEVRRGGYTF.

The chain employs TRBV24-1 and TRBJ2-7; 8 bases map to TRBD1. The CDR3 runs 15 residues. Germline CDR1 is KGHDR and CDR2 is SFDVKD. V lost 0 bases and J lost 7; bases outside the gene matches: 7. CDR3 loop: CATSDLGQGAGEQYF. Written as DNA, the CDR3 is TGTGCCACCAGTGATTTGGGCCAGGGGGCAGGGGAGCAGTACTTC.

This rearrangement joins TRBV6-6 to TRBJ2-7, with 8 bases lining up with TRBD1. Germline-derived CDR1 and CDR2 are MNHNY and SVGAGI (reference sequence). J lost 3 bases, V lost 4 bases, and 8 bases had no gene match. The CDR3 has 15 amino acids. The chain's CDR3 is CASSSTDRAYYEQYF. The CDR3 DNA reads TGTGCCAGCAGTTCCACGGACAGGGCTTACTACGAGCAGTACTTC.

V is TRBV12-2 and J is TRBJ1-4; TRBD1, the D gene given by the table, was not confirmed from the DNA. TRBV12-2 is a pseudogene locus. The length of the CDR3 is 16 residues. Here the CDR3 reads CASRLATTGRHEKLFF. As DNA, the CDR3 is TGTGCAAGTCGCTTAGCTACGACAGGGAGACATGAAAAACTGTTTTTT.

The rearrangement links TRBV6-2 or TRBV6-3 to TRBJ2-5; 9 bases map to TRBD2. The CDR3 runs to 15 residues. Unmatched junction bases numbered 9, after V lost 6 bases and J lost 4 bases. Germline V lookup: CDR1 MNHEY, CDR2 SVGEGT. CDR3 region: CASRPRAGGRETQYF. The CDR3 coding sequence is TGTGCCAGCAGGCCTAGGGCGGGAGGGCGAGAGACCCAGTACTTC.

This clone was detected once. The chain joins TRBV5-1 to TRBJ1-1; maybe TRBD1 (6 bases). CDR3 length: 14 amino acids. Trimming left V 4 bases short and J 2 bases short, with 12 bases between. Germline lookup yields CDR1 SGHRS and CDR2 YFSETQ. The CDR3: CASSPDSKNTEAFF. CDR3 sequence (DNA): TGCGCCAGCAGCCCGGACAGTAAAAACACTGAAGCTTTCTTT.

The chain links TRBV5-6 to TRBJ1-6, with 7 nucleotides matching TRBD1. The germline gives CDR1 SGHDT, CDR2 YYEEEE. The CDR3 spans 18 residues. The V gene end was trimmed by 3 bases and the J gene end by 5 bases; junction bases not matched to a gene: 14. CDR3 sequence: CASSSIPGQRSNNSPLHF. The DNA for the CDR3 is TGTGCCAGCAGCTCCATACCGGGACAGCGTTCGAATAATTCACCCCTCCACTTT.

V usage is TRBV19 and J usage is TRBJ1-2; D gene ambiguous. Germline CDR1 and CDR2: LNHDA and SQIVND (reference sequence). The CDR3 is 14 residues long. V dropped 0 bases and J dropped 1 base, with 6 bases sitting between them. The CDR3 protein is CASSIEAINYGYTF. The CDR3 DNA sequence: TGTGCCAGTAGTATAGAAGCGATTAACTATGGCTACACCTTC.

This chain uses TRBV15 with TRBJ2-5; TRBD1 aligns across 7 bases. J lost 3 bases, V lost 1 base, and 5 bases had no gene match. The CDR3 covers 15 residues. Germline loops: CDR1 LNHNV, CDR2 YYDKDF (reference sequence). The CDR3 DNA reads TGTGCCACCAGCAGAGTGACAGGGAATGAAGAGACCCAGTACTTC. Its translation is CATSRVTGNEETQYF.

This clone showed up just a few times. This chain links TRBV29-1 with TRBJ1-2; 7 positions match TRBD1. After removal of 5 bases from V and 4 bases from J, the junction contained 1 base not matched to a gene. From germline, CDR1 is SQVTM and CDR2 ANQGSEA. The CDR3 consists of 11 residues. The CDR3 protein is CSVRDSYGYTF. The CDR3 region has the DNA TGCAGCGTTAGGGACAGCTATGGCTACACCTTC.

This chain connects TRBV4-2 to TRBJ2-5; TRBD2 aligns across 10 bases. Germline V gene sequence: CDR1 LGHNA, CDR2 YNFKEQ. This CDR3 is 18 amino acids long. With V trimmed by 0 bases and J by 5 bases, 12 bases remained unmatched. CDR3 bases: TGTGCCAGCAGCCAAGAGGGGAGCGGGAGGGGCGCCGGTGAGACCCAGTACTTC. It encodes CASSQEGSGRGAGETQYF.